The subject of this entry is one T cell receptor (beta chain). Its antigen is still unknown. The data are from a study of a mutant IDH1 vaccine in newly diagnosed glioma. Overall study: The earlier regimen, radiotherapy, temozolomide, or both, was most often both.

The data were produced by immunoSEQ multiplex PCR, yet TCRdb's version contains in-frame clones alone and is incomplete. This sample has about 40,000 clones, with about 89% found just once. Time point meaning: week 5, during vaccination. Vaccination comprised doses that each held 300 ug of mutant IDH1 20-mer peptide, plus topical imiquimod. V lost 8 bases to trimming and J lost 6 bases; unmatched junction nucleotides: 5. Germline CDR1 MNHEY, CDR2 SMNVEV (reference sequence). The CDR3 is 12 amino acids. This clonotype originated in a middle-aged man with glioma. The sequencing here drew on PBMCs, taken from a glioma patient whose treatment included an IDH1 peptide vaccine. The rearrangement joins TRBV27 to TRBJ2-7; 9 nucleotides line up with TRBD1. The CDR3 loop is CASQDRGSEQYF. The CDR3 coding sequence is TGTGCCAGCCAGGACAGGGGCAGCGAGCAGTACTTC.